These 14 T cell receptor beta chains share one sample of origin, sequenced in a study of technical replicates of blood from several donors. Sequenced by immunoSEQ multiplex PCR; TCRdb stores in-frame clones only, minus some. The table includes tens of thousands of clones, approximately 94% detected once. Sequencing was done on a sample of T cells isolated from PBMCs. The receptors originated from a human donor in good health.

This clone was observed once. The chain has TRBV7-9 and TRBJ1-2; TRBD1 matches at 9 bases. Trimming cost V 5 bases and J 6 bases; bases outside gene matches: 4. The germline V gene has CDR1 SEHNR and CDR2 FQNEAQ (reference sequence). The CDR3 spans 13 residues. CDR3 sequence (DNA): TGTGCCAGCAGCACTGGGACAGGGAATGGCTACACCTTC. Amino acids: CASSTGTGNGYTF.

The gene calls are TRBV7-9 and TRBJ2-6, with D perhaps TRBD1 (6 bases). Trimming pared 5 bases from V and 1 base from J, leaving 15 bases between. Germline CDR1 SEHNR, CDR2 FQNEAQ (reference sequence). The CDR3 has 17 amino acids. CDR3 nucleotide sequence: TGTGCCAGCAGCCCCCGGACAGACTCTTCTGGGGCCAACGTCCTGACTTTC. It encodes CASSPRTDSSGANVLTF. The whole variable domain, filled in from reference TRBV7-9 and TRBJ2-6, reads DTGVSQNPRHKITKRGQNVTFRCDPISEHNRLYWYRQTLGQGPEFLTYFQNEAQLEKSRLLSDRFSAERPKGSFSTLEIQRTEQGDSAMYLCASSPRTDSSGANVLTFGAGSRLTVL.

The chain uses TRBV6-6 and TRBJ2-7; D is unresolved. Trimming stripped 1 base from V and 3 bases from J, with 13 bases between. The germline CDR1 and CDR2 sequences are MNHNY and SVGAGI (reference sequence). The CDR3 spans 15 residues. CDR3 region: CASSYFQSSGYEQYF. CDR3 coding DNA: TGTGCCAGCAGTTACTTTCAAAGTTCGGGCTACGAGCAGTACTTC.

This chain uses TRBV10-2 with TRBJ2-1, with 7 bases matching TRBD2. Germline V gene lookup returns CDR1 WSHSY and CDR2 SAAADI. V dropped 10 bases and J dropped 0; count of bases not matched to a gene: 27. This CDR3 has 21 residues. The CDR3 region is CAIEGLRTIGSSLNSYNEQFF. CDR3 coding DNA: TGCGCCATCGAGGGACTACGAACCATAGGTAGTAGCCTCAACTCCTACAATGAGCAGTTCTTC.

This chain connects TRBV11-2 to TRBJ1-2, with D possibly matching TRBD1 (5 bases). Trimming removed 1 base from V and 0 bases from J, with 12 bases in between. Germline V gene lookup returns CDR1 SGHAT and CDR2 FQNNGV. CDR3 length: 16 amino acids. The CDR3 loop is CASSLGSGFTNYGYTF. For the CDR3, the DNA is TGTGCCAGCAGCTTAGGGTCAGGGTTCACTAACTATGGCTACACCTTC.

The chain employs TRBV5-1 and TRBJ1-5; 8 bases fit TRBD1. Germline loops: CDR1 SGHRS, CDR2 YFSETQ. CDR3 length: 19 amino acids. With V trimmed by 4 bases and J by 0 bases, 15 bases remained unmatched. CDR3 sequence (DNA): TGCGCCAGCAGCCAACACCTGGGGACAGGCTATTATAGCAATCAGCCCCAGCATTTT. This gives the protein CASSQHLGTGYYSNQPQHF.

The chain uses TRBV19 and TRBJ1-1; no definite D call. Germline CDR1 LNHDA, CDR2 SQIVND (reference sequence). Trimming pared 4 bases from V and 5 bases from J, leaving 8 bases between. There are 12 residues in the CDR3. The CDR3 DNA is TGTGCCAGTAGTACGACTTTGACTGAAGCTTTCTTT. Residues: CASSTTLTEAFF.

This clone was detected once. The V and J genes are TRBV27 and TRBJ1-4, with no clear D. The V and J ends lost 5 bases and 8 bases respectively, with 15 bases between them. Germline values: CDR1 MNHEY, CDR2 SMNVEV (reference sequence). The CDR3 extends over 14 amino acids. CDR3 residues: CASSLGRRGEKLFF. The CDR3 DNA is TGTGCCAGCAGTCTTGGGAGGCGGGGAGAAAAACTGTTTTTT.

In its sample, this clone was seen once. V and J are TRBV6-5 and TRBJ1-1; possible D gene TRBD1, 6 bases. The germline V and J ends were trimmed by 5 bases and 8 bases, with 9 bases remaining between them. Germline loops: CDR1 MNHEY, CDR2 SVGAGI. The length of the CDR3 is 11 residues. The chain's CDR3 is CASSKQGEAFF. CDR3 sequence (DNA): TGTGCCAGCAGTAAACAGGGCGAAGCTTTCTTT.

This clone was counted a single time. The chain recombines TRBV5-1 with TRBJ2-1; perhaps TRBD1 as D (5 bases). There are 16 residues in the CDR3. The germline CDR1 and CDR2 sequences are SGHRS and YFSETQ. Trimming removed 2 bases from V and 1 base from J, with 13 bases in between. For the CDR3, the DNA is TGCGCCAGCAGCTTTCATTCGCAGGGATCCTACAATGAGCAGTTCTTC. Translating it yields CASSFHSQGSYNEQFF.

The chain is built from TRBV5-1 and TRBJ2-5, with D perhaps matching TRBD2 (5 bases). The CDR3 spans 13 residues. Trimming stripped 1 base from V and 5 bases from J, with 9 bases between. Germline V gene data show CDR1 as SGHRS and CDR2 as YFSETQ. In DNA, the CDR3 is TGCGCCAGCAGCTTGTTAGGCGGGGAGACCCAGTACTTC. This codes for CASSLLGGETQYF.

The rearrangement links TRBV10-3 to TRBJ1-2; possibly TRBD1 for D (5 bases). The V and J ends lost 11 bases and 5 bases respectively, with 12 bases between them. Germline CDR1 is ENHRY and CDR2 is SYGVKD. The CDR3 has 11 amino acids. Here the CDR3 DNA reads TGTGCCCATTGGGGGGAGTATGGCTACACCTTC. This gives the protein CAHWGEYGYTF.

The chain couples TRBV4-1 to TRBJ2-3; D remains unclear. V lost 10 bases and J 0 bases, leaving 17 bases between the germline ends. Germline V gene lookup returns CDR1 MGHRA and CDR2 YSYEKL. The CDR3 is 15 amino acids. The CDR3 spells CATTRSGGSTDTQYF. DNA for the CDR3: TGCGCCACCACCCGGTCCGGCGGAAGCACAGATACGCAGTATTTT.

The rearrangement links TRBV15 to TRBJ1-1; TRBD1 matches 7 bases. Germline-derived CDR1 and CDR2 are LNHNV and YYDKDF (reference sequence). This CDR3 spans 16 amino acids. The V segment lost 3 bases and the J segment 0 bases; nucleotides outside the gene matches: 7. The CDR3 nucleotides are TGTGCCACCAGCAGTTTATCCGACAGGGTGAACACTGAAGCTTTCTTT. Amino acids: CATSSLSDRVNTEAFF.